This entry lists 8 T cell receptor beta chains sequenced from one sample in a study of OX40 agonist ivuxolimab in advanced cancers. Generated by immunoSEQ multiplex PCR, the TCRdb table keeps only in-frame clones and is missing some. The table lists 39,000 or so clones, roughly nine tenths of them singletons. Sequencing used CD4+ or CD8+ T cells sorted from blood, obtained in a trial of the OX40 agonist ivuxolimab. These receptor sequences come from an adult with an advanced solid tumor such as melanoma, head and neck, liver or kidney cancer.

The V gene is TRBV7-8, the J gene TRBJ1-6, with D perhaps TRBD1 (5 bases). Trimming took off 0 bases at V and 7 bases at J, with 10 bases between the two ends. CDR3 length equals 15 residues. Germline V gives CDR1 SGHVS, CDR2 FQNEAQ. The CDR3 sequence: CASSLAAGRNSPLHF. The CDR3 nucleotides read TGTGCCAGCAGCTTAGCGGCAGGGCGCAATTCACCCCTCCACTTT.

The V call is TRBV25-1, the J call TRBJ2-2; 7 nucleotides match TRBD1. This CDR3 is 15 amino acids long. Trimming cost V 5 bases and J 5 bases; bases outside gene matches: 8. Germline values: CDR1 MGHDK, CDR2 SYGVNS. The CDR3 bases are TGTGCCAGCAGTACGGGGCCGGACAGGACCGGGGAGCTGTTTTTT. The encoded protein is CASSTGPDRTGELFF.

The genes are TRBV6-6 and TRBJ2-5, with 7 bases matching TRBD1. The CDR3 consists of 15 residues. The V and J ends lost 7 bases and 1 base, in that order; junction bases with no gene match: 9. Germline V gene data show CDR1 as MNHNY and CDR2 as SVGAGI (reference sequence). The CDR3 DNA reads TGTGCCAGCACACTCCTTGGGGACAGCCAAGAGACCCAGTACTTC. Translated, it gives CASTLLGDSQETQYF.

CDR3 protein: CASSEGFGELFF. The CDR3 DNA reads as TGTGCCAGCAGCGAGGGGTTCGGGGAGCTGTTTTTT. The chain links TRBV5-5 to TRBJ2-2; perhaps D is TRBD1 or TRBD2 (5 bases each). Trimming took off 4 bases at V and 7 bases at J, with 8 bases between the two ends. This CDR3 contains 12 residues. CDR1 and CDR2 from the germline V gene are SGHKS and YYEKEE (reference sequence). Combining the CDR3 with reference TRBV5-5 and TRBJ2-2 gives the whole variable domain DAGVTQSPTHLIKTRGQQVTLRCSPISGHKSVSWYQQVLGQGPQFIFQYYEKEERGRGNFPDRFSARQFPNYSSELNVNALLLGDSALYLCASSEGFGELFFGEGSRLTVL.

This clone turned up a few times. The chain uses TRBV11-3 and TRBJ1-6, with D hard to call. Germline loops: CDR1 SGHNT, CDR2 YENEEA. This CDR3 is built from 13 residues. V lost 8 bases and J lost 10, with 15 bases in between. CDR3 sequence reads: CASGTVAASPLHF. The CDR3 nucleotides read TGTGCCAGCGGTACTGTGGCAGCCTCACCCCTCCACTTT.

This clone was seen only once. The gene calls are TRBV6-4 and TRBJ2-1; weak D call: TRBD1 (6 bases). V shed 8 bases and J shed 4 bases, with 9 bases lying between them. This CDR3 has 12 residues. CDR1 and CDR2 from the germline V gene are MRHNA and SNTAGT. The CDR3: CASRGQYNEQFF. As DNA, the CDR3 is TGTGCCAGCCGAGGACAGTACAATGAGCAGTTCTTC.

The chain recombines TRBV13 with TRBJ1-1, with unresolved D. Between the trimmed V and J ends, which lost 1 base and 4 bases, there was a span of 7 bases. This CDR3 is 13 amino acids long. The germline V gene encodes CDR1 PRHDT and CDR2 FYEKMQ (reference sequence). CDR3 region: CASSLEGFTEAFF. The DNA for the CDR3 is TGTGCCAGCAGCTTAGAGGGATTCACTGAAGCTTTCTTT.

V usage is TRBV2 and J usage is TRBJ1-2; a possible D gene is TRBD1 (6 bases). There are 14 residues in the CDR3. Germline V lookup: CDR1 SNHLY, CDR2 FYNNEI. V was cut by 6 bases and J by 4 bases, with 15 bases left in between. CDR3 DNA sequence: TGTGCCAGCAGGGGAAGGGGGACGGGCTATGGCTACACCTTC. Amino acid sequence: CASRGRGTGYGYTF.